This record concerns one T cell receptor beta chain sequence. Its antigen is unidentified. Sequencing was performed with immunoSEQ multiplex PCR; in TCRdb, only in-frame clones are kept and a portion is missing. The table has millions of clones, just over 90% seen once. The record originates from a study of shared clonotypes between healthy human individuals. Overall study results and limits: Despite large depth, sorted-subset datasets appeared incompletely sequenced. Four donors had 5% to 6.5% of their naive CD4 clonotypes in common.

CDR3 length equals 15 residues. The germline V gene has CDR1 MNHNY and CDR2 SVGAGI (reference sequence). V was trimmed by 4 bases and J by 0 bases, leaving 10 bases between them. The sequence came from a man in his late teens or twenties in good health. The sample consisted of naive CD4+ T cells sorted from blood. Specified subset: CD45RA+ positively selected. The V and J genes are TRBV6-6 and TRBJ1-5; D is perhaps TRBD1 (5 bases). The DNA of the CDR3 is TGTGCCAGCAGTTGGACATCCGGTAGCAATCAGCCCCAGCATTTT. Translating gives CASSWTSGSNQPQHF.